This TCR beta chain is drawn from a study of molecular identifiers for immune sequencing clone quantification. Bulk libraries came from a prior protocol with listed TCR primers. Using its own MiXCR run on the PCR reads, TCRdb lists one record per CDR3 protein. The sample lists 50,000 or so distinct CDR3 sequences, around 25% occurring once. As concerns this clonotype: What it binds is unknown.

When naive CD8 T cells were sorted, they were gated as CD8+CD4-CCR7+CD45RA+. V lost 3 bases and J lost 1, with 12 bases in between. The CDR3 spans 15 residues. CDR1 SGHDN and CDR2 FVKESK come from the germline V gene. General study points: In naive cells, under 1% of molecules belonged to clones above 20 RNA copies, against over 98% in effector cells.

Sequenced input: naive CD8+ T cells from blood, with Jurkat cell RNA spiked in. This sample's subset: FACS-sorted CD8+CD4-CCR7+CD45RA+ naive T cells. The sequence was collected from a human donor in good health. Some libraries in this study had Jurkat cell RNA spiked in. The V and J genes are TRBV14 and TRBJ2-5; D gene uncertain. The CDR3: CASSQAIGRQETQYF. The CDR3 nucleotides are TGTGCCAGCAGCCAGGCCATCGGGCGCCAAGAGACCCAGTACTTC. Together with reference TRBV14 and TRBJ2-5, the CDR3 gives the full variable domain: EAGVTQFPSHSVIEKGQTVTLRCDPISGHDNLYWYRRVMGKEIKFLLHFVKESKQDESGMPNNRFLAERTGGTYSTLKVQPAELEDSGVYFCASSQAIGRQETQYFGPGTRLLVL.